Listed here is a single T cell receptor (beta chain). Its cognate antigen is unknown. Assay used: immunoSEQ multiplex PCR; TCRdb lists only in-frame clones, some missing. The table records some 150,000 clones, roughly 88% of them present only once. The data were obtained in a study of T cell responses to AZD1222 COVID-19 vaccine. This CDR3 spans 14 amino acids. Germline-derived CDR1 and CDR2 are DFQATT and SNEGSKA (reference sequence). V gave up 3 bases and J gave up 1 base, with 12 bases separating them. Study results and caveats: There were repertoire samples only from the period after the peak T cell response. At study baseline, merely five or six AZD1222 recipients were seropositive. Spike as a whole was targeted by vaccine-associated CD4 TCRs, dominant at 160-218 and 743-854.

The TCR was taken from an adult who received the MenACWY meningococcal vaccine as a control. Source: peripheral blood, taken 28 days after the second dose of the MenACWY control vaccine. V and J are TRBV20-1 and TRBJ1-1; tentative D call: TRBD1 (6 bases). This CDR3 is CSASDQGRNTEAFF. Written as DNA, the CDR3 is TGCAGTGCTAGTGACCAGGGGAGGAACACTGAAGCTTTCTTT.